This section outlines one T cell receptor (beta chain) sequence together with its context. What it binds is not known. This sample was included in a study of T cells expressing NK-cell markers. General observations from the study: The study found these clonotypes also leading the CD3+CD56-NKG2C+ fraction in a few donors. A range of roughly 1.0-8% of CD8+ T cells consisted of dominant NKG2C+ clonotypes in several donors. Clarity on HCMV specificity was lacking for the expanded NKG2C+ T cell clones.

Generation of TCR beta cDNA was performed by 5'RACE template switching incorporating UMIs. From the 5' RACE reads, TCRdb lists one entry per CDR3 protein and no DNA. The sample data list approximately 150,000 distinct CDR3 sequences. The CDR3 has 14 amino acids. From germline, CDR1 is SEHNR and CDR2 FQNEAQ (reference sequence). The receptor comes from a man aged 18 to 29 in good health. The sequenced sample consisted of blood T cells: a sorted CD56 or NKG2C T cell subset, CD4+ or CD8+ T cells, or bulk PBMC T cells (not recorded which). This chain links TRBV7-9 with TRBJ2-2; TCRdb lists TRBD2, though no DNA is available to test this call. The CDR3 loop reads CASSLSEGTGELFF.